This T cell receptor beta chain appears in the sequencing data of a study of vaccination effects on CD4 cells after COVID-19. Overall study findings and caveats: Convalescents' post-vaccination spike-reactive clones were chiefly new, vaccine-induced ones. Missing from the study were early post-infection timepoints, and its convalescent patients were few.

This clone has a handful of counts. Its antigen is undetermined. The CDR3 extends over 13 amino acids. Germline CDR1 is SNHLY and CDR2 is FYNNEI. With 6 bases removed from V and 10 bases from J, the gap between germline ends came to 17 bases. Clones were sequenced by immunoSEQ multiplex PCR, and TCRdb holds only the in-frame ones, with some missing. The repertoire has 35,000 to 45,000 clones, less than 85% of them found once; the top ten carry around 3.5%. CD4+ T cells were isolated after 10 days of culture. SARS-CoV-2 infected the person between March and December 2020, as confirmed by PCR. Participants were given two doses of BNT162b2 or mRNA-1273 vaccine. Half-medium replacement with IL-2 medium occurred on days 3 and 7.

This receptor was obtained from a human donor who had a prior SARS-CoV-2 infection. Sequencing was performed on CD4+ T cells from PBMCs cultured without peptide, taken after COVID-19 vaccination. The chain joins TRBV2 to TRBJ2-3; weak D call: TRBD2 (5 bases). Here the CDR3 DNA reads TGTGCCAGCAGGATACTAGAATCCCTATCGCAGTATTTT. Encoded protein: CASRILESLSQYF. Together with reference TRBV2 and TRBJ2-3, the CDR3 gives the full variable domain: EPEVTQTPSHQVTQMGQEVILRCVPISNHLYFYWYRQILGQKVEFLVSFYNNEISEKSEIFDDQFSVERPDGSNFTLKIRSTKLEDSAMYFCASRILESLSQYFGPGTRLTVL.